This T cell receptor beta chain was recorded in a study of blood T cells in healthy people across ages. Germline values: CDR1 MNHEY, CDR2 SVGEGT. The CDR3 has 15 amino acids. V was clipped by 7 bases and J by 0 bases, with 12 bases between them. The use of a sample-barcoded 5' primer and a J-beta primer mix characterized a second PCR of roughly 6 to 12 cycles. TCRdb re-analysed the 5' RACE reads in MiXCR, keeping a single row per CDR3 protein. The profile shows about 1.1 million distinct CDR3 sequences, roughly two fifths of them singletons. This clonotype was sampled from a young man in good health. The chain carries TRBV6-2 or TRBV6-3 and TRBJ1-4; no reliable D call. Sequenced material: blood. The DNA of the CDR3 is TGTGCCAGCATCCGGGAACTTGCAACTAATGAAAAACTGTTTTTT. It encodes CASIRELATNEKLFF.